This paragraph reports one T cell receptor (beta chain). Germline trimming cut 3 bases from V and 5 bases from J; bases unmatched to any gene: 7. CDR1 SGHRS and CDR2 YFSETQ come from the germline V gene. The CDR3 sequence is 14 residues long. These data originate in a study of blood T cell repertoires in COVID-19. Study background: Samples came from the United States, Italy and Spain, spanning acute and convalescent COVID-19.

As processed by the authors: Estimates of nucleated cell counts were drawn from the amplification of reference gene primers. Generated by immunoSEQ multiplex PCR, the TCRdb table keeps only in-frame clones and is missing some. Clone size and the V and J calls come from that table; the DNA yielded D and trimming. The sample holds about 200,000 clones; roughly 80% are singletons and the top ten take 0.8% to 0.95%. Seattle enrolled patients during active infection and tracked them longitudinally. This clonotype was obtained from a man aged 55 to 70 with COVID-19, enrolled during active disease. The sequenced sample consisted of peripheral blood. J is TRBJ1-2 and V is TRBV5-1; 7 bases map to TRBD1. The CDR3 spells CASSWGDRPYGYTF. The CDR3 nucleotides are TGCGCCAGCAGCTGGGGGGACAGACCTTATGGCTACACCTTC.